These 30 T cell receptor beta chains were all obtained from the same sample, sequenced in a study of healthy donors' naive CD4 and CD8 T cells. Each TCR library used approximately 500 ng of total RNA and a linear amplification protocol. TCRdb passed the reads through MiXCR, listing each CDR3 protein once. This sample carries around 200,000 distinct CDR3 sequences, 74% of them seen once, and the ten largest clones take roughly 2.3%. The sequenced material came from naive CD4+ and CD8+ T cells sorted from blood, pooled from several donors. The receptors shown here come from a pool of human donors in good health; the sample pools cells from several healthy donors.

This chain connects TRBV4-1 to TRBJ2-1; unclear D gene. The CDR3 has 12 residues. V dropped 4 bases and J dropped 8 bases, with 9 bases sitting between them. CDR1 is MGHRA, CDR2 YSYEKL, per germline. CDR3 coding DNA: TGCGCCAGCAGCCTCCAGATCGATGAGCAGTTCTTC. It specifies CASSLQIDEQFF.

The chain joins TRBV9 to TRBJ2-5; D may be TRBD1 or TRBD2 (5 bases each). The CDR3 contains 16 residues. V was cut by 0 bases and J by 5 bases, with 17 bases left in between. Germline V CDR1 and CDR2: SGDLS, YYNGEE. CDR3 region: CASSVVGGPRGETQYF. CDR3 coding DNA: TGTGCCAGCAGCGTAGTTGGGGGACCAAGAGGGGAGACCCAGTACTTC.

J is TRBJ2-4 and V is TRBV27; D remains ambiguous. Germline V gives CDR1 MNHEY, CDR2 SMNVEV (reference sequence). V was shortened by 4 bases and J by 6 bases, with 16 bases between the two germline ends. CDR3 size: 15 residues. CDR3 in amino acids: CASSSPLRDPNIQYF. In DNA, the CDR3 is TGTGCCAGCAGTTCTCCACTTCGAGACCCAAACATTCAGTACTTC.

The chain carries TRBV6-5 and TRBJ2-3; TRBD2 matches 7 bases. This CDR3 spans 16 amino acids. In germline, CDR1 is MNHEY, CDR2 SVGAGI. Trimming took 8 bases from V and 6 from J; bases not matched to a gene: 17. This CDR3 reads CASAPHQTTSADTQYF. Here the CDR3 DNA reads TGTGCCAGCGCCCCCCATCAAACTACTAGCGCTGATACGCAGTATTTT.

The chain employs TRBV18 and TRBJ2-7; D is uncertain. The CDR3 has 14 residues. The V gene lost 2 bases and the J gene lost 4 bases, with 12 bases spanning the gap. CDR1 and CDR2 (germline): KGHSH, LQKENI. CDR3: CASSPNPGAYEQYF. DNA for the CDR3: TGTGCCAGCTCACCAAACCCCGGAGCGTACGAGCAGTACTTC.

V is TRBV19 and J is TRBJ1-2; D is possibly TRBD1 (5 bases). The V end lost 7 bases, the J end lost 4 bases, and 16 bases lay between the germline ends. The length of the CDR3 is 14 residues. Germline V lookup: CDR1 LNHDA, CDR2 SQIVND (reference sequence). Here the CDR3 reads CASTRRQGGYGYTF. CDR3 DNA sequence: TGTGCCAGTACCCGGCGGCAGGGAGGCTATGGCTACACCTTC.

This chain connects TRBV29-1 to TRBJ1-1; D ambiguous. Looked up from germline, CDR1 is SQVTM and CDR2 is ANQGSEA. Trimming pared 7 bases from V and 8 bases from J, leaving 17 bases between. This CDR3 comprises 12 residues. CDR3 residues: CSGILVEGEAFF. For the CDR3, the DNA is TGCAGCGGCATTCTCGTAGAAGGAGAAGCTTTCTTT.

This clonotype appeared a few times. The chain uses TRBV29-1 and TRBJ1-1, with D perhaps matching TRBD1 (5 bases). Germline V gives CDR1 SQVTM, CDR2 ANQGSEA. CDR3 length: 15 amino acids. V lost 1 base and J lost 0, with 12 bases in between. CDR3 in DNA: TGCAGCGTTGAAGGGGTTGGGGCCCTGAACACTGAAGCTTTCTTT. It codes for CSVEGVGALNTEAFF.

V usage is TRBV12-3 or TRBV12-4 and J usage is TRBJ2-3; 12 nucleotides match TRBD2. The CDR3 has 16 residues. Unmatched junction bases numbered 7, after V lost 5 bases and J lost 4 bases. CDR3 nucleotides: TGTGCCAGCAGTCGCCTACTAGCGGGAGGAGCAGATACGCAGTATTTT. It specifies CASSRLLAGGADTQYF.

The chain is built from TRBV19 and TRBJ2-7; 9 nucleotides align to TRBD2. Germline trimming cut 5 bases from V and 2 bases from J; bases unmatched to any gene: 4. CDR3 length: 14 amino acids. Germline lookup yields CDR1 LNHDA and CDR2 SQIVND (reference sequence). In DNA, the CDR3 is TGTGCCAGTAGTCCGCGGGAGGGGCCCTACGAGCAGTACTTC. Amino acids: CASSPREGPYEQYF.

This clonotype was picked up a small number of times. V usage is TRBV18 and J usage is TRBJ2-3; a weak D match, TRBD2 (6 bases). Germline V gene data show CDR1 as KGHSH and CDR2 as LQKENI. The V end was cut by 6 bases, the J end by 1 base, with 14 bases between. This CDR3 region has 15 residues. The CDR3 protein is CASSSWRGGTDTQYF. In nucleotides, the CDR3 is TGTGCCAGCTCCTCCTGGCGGGGTGGCACAGATACGCAGTATTTT.

The rearrangement joins TRBV19 to TRBJ1-5; no clear D. The CDR3 consists of 14 residues. From germline, CDR1 is LNHDA and CDR2 SQIVND (reference sequence). Deletions cut 4 bases from V and 5 bases from J, with 12 bases between. The CDR3 nucleotides read TGTGCCAGTAGTACGGTGGGAGCCGATCAGCCCCAGCATTTT. Amino acids: CASSTVGADQPQHF.

This clonotype has a handful of counts. This rearrangement joins TRBV12-3 or TRBV12-4 to TRBJ1-5; D gene uncertain. The V end lost 3 bases, the J end lost 0 bases, and 3 bases lay between the germline ends. The CDR3 consists of 13 residues. The CDR3 coding sequence is TGTGCCAGCAGTTTCAGTAGCAATCAGCCCCAGCATTTT. The encoded protein is CASSFSSNQPQHF.

The chain joins TRBV6-6 to TRBJ2-3; no firm D call. The germline gives CDR1 MNHNY, CDR2 SVGAGI (reference sequence). The V end lost 2 bases, the J end lost 1 base, and 4 bases lay between the germline ends. There are 13 residues in the CDR3. CDR3 DNA sequence: TGTGCCAGCAGTTACGGGGGCACAGATACGCAGTATTTT. It codes for CASSYGGTDTQYF.

The chain recombines TRBV12-5 with TRBJ2-2, with D unclear. Germline assignment: CDR1 LGHNT and CDR2 FRNRAP. V dropped 7 bases and J dropped 8 bases, with 17 bases sitting between them. CDR3 length: 14 residues. CDR3 sequence (DNA): TGTGCTAGTGCCGTCCTACTTCGCGCTGGGGAGCTGTTTTTT. Residues: CASAVLLRAGELFF.

V usage is TRBV5-4 and J usage is TRBJ2-5; 11 bases map to TRBD2. The CDR3 extends over 15 amino acids. CDR1 and CDR2 (germline): SGHNT, YYREEE (reference sequence). Trimming at V came to 2 bases and at J to 7 bases, leaving 7 bases not matched to a gene. In DNA, the CDR3 is TGTGCCAGCAGCTTAGGGACTAGCGGACCTCGGACCCAGTACTTC. Translated, it gives CASSLGTSGPRTQYF.

The V call is TRBV29-1, the J call TRBJ2-2; 10 bases agree with TRBD2. The J segment lost 7 bases and the V segment lost 0 bases, leaving 11 bases of the junction unmatched. CDR3 length equals 17 residues. The germline CDR1 and CDR2 sequences are SQVTM and ANQGSEA. CDR3 region: CSVEDPASGSFGGELFF. CDR3 nucleotide sequence: TGCAGCGTTGAAGATCCCGCTAGCGGGAGCTTCGGCGGGGAGCTGTTTTTT.

CDR3 in DNA: TGTGCCAGCAGCTATGACAGAGGGGGGCCCTATGGCTACACCTTC. It is translated as CASSYDRGGPYGYTF. The rearrangement uses TRBV21-1 and TRBJ1-2; the table's D call, TRBD1, has no DNA check behind it. TRBV21-1 is labeled a pseudogene. The CDR3 contains 15 residues.

The chain links TRBV20-1 to TRBJ2-3; no clear D gene. Per the germline V gene, CDR1 is DFQATT and CDR2 is SNEGSKA (reference sequence). The CDR3 contains 13 residues. The CDR3 DNA sequence: TGCTGTCGGGCGGAAGTTCGCACAGATACGCAGTATTTT. It yields the protein CCRAEVRTDTQYF.

This clonotype was seen just once. The rearrangement links TRBV5-1 to TRBJ1-2; D gene ambiguous. The CDR3 contains 12 residues. V was shortened by 0 bases and J by 4 bases, with 4 bases between the two germline ends. Germline V lookup: CDR1 SGHRS, CDR2 YFSETQ. The CDR3 loop reads CASSLDTYGYTF. The CDR3 DNA reads as TGCGCCAGCAGCTTGGACACCTATGGCTACACCTTC. The complete variable domain, with remaining parts taken from reference TRBV5-1 and TRBJ1-2, reads KAGVTQTPRYLIKTRGQQVTLSCSPISGHRSVSWYQQTPGQGLQFLFEYFSETQRNKGNFPGRFSGRQFSNSRSEMNVSTLELGDSALYLCASSLDTYGYTFGSGTRLTVV.

The chain uses TRBV6-5 and TRBJ1-1; D might be TRBD1 (6 bases). Germline values: CDR1 MNHEY, CDR2 SVGAGI. The germline V and J ends were trimmed by 6 bases and 5 bases, with 13 bases remaining between them. This CDR3 is built from 13 residues. The CDR3 region has the DNA TGTGCCAGCAGAATACAGGGTCGGACTGAAGCTTTCTTT. It translates to CASRIQGRTEAFF.

The CDR3 bases are TGCAGTGCTAGTAAGACAGGGATCTATAGCAATCAGCCCCAGCATTTT. Encoded protein: CSASKTGIYSNQPQHF. The chain carries TRBV20-1 and TRBJ1-5, with TRBD1 matching over 7 bases. The CDR3 runs 16 residues. J lost 0 bases, V lost 3 bases, and 8 bases had no gene match. CDR1 and CDR2 from the germline V gene are DFQATT and SNEGSKA (reference sequence).

This clonotype has only a few counts. The rearrangement joins TRBV19 to TRBJ1-5; D might be TRBD1 (6 bases). The CDR3 has 15 residues. The germline V gene encodes CDR1 LNHDA and CDR2 SQIVND (reference sequence). The ends were cut back, 3 bases at V and 3 bases at J, with 12 bases in the middle. The CDR3 region has the DNA TGTGCCAGTAGTATTTCGGACAGTAACAATCAGCCCCAGCATTTT. It encodes CASSISDSNNQPQHF.

The J gene is TRBJ1-2, the V gene TRBV12-3 or TRBV12-4; tentatively, D is TRBD1 (5 bases). The CDR3 covers 13 residues. V lost 6 bases to trimming and J lost 2 bases, with 10 bases between them. CDR3 region: CASSHRRNYGYTF. DNA for the CDR3: TGTGCCAGCAGCCACAGGAGAAACTATGGCTACACCTTC.

The chain is built from TRBV6-5 and TRBJ1-6; no reliable D call. The CDR3 totals 13 residues. Germline CDR1 reads MNHEY; CDR2 reads SVGAGI. V dropped 0 bases and J dropped 8 bases, with 5 bases sitting between them. CDR3 nucleotide sequence: TGTGCCAGCAGTTACTCGGCTTATTCACCCCTCCACTTT. This gives the protein CASSYSAYSPLHF.

This chain connects TRBV29-1 to TRBJ2-7; 9 bases match TRBD1. V lost 2 bases, J lost 4 bases, and 6 bases stayed unmatched. Per the germline V gene, CDR1 is SQVTM and CDR2 is ANQGSEA. The CDR3 extends over 14 amino acids. The CDR3 is CSVESWTGAYEQYF. CDR3 sequence (DNA): TGCAGCGTTGAAAGCTGGACAGGGGCGTACGAGCAGTACTTC.

The V and J genes are TRBV5-6 and TRBJ2-6, with 9 bases aligning to TRBD1. V was clipped by 4 bases and J by 1 base; unmatched bases: 9. CDR1 is SGHDT and CDR2 is YYEEEE in the germline V gene. The CDR3 runs to 18 residues. The CDR3 nucleotides read TGTGCCAGCAGCAAACCGGGACAGGGTTTTTCTGGGGCCAACGTCCTGACTTTC. It encodes CASSKPGQGFSGANVLTF.

The J gene is TRBJ1-1, the V gene TRBV19, with 9 bases aligning to TRBD1. Germline values: CDR1 LNHDA, CDR2 SQIVND (reference sequence). V lost 8 bases, J lost 5 bases, and 6 bases stayed unmatched. The length of the CDR3 is 13 residues. For the CDR3, the DNA is TGTGCCAGTGCCGGGACAGGGTTGACTGAAGCTTTCTTT. Protein: CASAGTGLTEAFF.

V is TRBV4-1 and J is TRBJ2-5, with 16 bases that match TRBD2. The J segment lost 4 bases and the V segment lost 3 bases, leaving 5 bases of the junction unmatched. The germline gives CDR1 MGHRA, CDR2 YSYEKL. This CDR3 spans 17 amino acids. CDR3 nucleotide sequence: TGCGCCAGCAGCCACGGGACTAGCGGGAGGGCGAGAGAGACCCAGTACTTC. As protein: CASSHGTSGRARETQYF.

Only a few counts were recorded for this clonotype. The chain employs TRBV2 and TRBJ2-5; D not resolved. Trimming took off 4 bases at V and 1 base at J, with 10 bases between the two ends. Germline CDR1 reads SNHLY; CDR2 reads FYNNEI. The CDR3 has 14 amino acids. CDR3 sequence (DNA): TGTGCCAGCAGTGGGTCGACGGTCCAAGAGACCCAGTACTTC. Protein sequence: CASSGSTVQETQYF.